Detailed here is one T cell receptor (beta chain). Repertoires were generated with immunoSEQ multiplex PCR, while TCRdb's copy carries only in-frame clones and drops some. The table records about 78,000 clones, approximately 95% of them present only once. The data are from a study of cytomegalovirus exposure and HLA in healthy donors. Germline V gives CDR1 ENHRY, CDR2 SYGVKD. Germline trimming cut 11 bases from V and 2 bases from J; bases unmatched to any gene: 5. The CDR3 totals 12 residues. The sequencing sample was made of PBMCs. The chain carries TRBV10-3 and TRBJ2-5, with TRBD1 identical over 7 bases. The receptor was derived from a man aged 18-30 years in good health and CMV-seropositive. The CDR3 sequence: CASGTAQETQYF. The CDR3 nucleotides are TGTGCCTCCGGGACAGCTCAAGAGACCCAGTACTTC.